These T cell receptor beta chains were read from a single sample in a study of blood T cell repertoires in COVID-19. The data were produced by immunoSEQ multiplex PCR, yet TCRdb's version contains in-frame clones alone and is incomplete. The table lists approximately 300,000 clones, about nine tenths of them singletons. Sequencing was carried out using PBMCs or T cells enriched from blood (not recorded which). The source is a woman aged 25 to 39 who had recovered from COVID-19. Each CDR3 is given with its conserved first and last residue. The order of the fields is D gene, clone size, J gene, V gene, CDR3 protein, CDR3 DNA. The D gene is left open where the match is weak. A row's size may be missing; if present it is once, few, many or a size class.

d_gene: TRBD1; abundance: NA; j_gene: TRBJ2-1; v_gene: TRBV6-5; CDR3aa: CASSYLRTGGYNEQFF; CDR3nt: TGTGCCAGCAGTTACCTACGGACAGGGGGCTACAATGAGCAGTTCTTC
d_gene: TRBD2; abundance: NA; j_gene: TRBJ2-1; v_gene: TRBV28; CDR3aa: CASSFAGTSGYNEQFF; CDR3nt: TGTGCCAGCAGTTTTGCGGGGACTAGCGGCTACAATGAGCAGTTCTTC
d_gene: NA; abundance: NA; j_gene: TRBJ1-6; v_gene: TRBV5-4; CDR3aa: CASSPQGSLHNSPLHF; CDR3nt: TGTGCCAGCAGCCCCCAGGGATCACTACATAATTCACCCCTCCACTTT
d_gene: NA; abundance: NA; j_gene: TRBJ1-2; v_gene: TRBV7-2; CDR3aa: CASRLGAQPGRGYTF; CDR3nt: TGTGCCAGCAGATTAGGCGCCCAACCGGGAAGAGGCTACACCTTC
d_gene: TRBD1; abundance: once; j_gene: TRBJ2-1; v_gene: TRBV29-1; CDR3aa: CSVIQGAINNEQFF; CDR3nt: TGCAGCGTTATTCAGGGGGCGATAAACAATGAGCAGTTCTTC
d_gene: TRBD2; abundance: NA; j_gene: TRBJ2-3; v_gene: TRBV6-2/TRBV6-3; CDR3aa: CASSYVGGQADTQYF; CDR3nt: TGTGCCAGCAGCTATGTGGGAGGGCAGGCAGATACGCAGTATTTT
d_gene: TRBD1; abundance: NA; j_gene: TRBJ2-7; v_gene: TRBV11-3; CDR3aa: CASSRQGSYEQYF; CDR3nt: TGTGCCAGCAGCAGACAGGGCTCCTACGAGCAGTACTTC
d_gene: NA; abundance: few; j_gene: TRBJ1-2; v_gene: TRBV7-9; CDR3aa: CASISQTEGRLNGYTF; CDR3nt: TGTGCCAGCATATCCCAAACGGAGGGGAGACTAAATGGCTACACCTTC
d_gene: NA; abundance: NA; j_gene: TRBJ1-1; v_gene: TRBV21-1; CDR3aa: CASKRRDRDVKNTEAFF; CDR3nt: TGTGCCAGCAAGCGCCGGGACAGGGATGTTAAGAACACTGAAGCTTTCTTT
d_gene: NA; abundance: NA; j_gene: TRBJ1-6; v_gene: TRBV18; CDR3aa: CASSPGNSPLHF; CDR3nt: TGTGCCAGCTCACCGGGCAATTCACCCCTCCACTTT
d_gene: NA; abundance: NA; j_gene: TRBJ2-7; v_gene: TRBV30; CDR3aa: CAWSVLGGQYEQYF; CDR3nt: TGTGCCTGGAGTGTACTAGGGGGTCAGTACGAGCAGTACTTC
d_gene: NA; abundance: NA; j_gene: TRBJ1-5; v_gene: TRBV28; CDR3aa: CASSPRGELGNQPQHF; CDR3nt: TGTGCCAGCTCGCCACGGGGGGAATTGGGCAATCAGCCCCAGCATTTT
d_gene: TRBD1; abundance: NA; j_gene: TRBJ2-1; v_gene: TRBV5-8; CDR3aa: CASSPTGGYNEQFF; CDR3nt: TGTGCCAGCAGCCCTACAGGGGGCTACAATGAGCAGTTCTTC
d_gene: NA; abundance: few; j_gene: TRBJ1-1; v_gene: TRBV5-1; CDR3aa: CASSLRSSRHTEAFF; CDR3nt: TGCGCCAGCAGCTTGAGATCCTCCAGGCACACTGAAGCTTTCTTT
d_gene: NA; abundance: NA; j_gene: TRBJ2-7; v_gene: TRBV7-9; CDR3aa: CASSLLGDFSYEQYF; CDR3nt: TGTGCCAGCAGCTTATTGGGGGACTTCTCCTACGAGCAGTACTTC
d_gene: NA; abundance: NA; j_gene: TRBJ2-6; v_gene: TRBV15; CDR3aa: CATSLKRLSSGANVLTF; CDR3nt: TGTGCCACCTCCCTCAAGCGCCTAAGCTCTGGGGCCAACGTCCTGACTTTC
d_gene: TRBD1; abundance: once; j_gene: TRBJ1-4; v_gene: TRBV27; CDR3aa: CASSLQGQGAGEKLFF; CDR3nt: TGTGCCAGCAGTTTACAGGGACAGGGGGCCGGTGAAAAACTGTTTTTT
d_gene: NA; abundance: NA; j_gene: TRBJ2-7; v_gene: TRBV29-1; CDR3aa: CSVVFPGHGEQYF; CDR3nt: TGCAGCGTTGTTTTTCCAGGGCATGGCGAGCAGTACTTC
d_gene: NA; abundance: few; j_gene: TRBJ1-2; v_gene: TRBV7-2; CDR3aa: CASSLIKRGHAF; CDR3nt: TGTGCCAGCAGCTTAATCAAACGGGGACACGCTTTC
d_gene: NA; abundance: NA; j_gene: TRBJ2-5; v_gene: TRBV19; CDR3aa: CASSIDSASSGETQYF; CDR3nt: TGTGCCAGTAGTATAGATTCGGCCTCTTCAGGGGAGACCCAGTACTTC
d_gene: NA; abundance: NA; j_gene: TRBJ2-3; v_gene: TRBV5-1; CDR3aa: CASSRQGGDTQYF; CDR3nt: TGCGCCAGCTCCCGGCAGGGGGGAGATACGCAGTATTTT
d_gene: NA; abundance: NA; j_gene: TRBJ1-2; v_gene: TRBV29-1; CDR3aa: CSAGGEYGGYTF; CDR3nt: TGCAGCGCAGGAGGGGAGTACGGTGGCTACACCTTC